This T cell receptor beta chain was identified during a study of blood T cell repertoires in COVID-19. Looking at the study overall: Samples came from the United States, Italy and Spain, spanning acute and convalescent COVID-19. T cells, B-cell-depleted T cells, or PBMCs provided the cDNA or gDNA that served as material.

This CDR3 comprises 17 residues. Deletions cut 4 bases from V and 3 bases from J, with 21 bases between. The germline CDR1 and CDR2 sequences are LGHDT and YNNKEL (reference sequence). In the study's own analysis: Nucleated cell number was recorded as an estimate derived from reference gene primer amplification. This table comes from immunoSEQ multiplex PCR, and its TCRdb copy is limited to in-frame clones, with some not included. The V and J calls and clone size come from that table; D and trimming were worked out from the DNA. The profile shows 100,000 to 150,000 clones, around 80% of them singletons.

The chain has TRBV3-1 (or the pseudogene TRBV3-2) and TRBJ1-2, with D possibly being TRBD1 (6 bases). This sequence was found in an older man with acute or convalescent COVID-19. Sequenced: peripheral blood. In nucleotides, the CDR3 is TGTGCCAGCAGCCGCAGTGCAGGGGCCAGGAGGTACTATGGCTACACCTTC. Its protein product is CASSRSAGARRYYGYTF.